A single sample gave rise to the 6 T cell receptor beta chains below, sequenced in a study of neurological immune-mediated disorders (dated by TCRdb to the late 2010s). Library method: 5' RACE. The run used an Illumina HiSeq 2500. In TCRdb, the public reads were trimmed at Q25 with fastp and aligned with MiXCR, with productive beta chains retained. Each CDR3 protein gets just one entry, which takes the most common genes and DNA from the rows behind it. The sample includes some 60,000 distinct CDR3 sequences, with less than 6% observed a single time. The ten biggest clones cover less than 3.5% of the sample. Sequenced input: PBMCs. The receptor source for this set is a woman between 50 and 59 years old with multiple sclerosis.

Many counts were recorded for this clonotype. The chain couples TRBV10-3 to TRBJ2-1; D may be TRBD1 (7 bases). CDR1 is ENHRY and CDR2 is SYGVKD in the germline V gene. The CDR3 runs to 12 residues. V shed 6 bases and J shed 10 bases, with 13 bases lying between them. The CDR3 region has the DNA TGTGCCATCAGCCGACAGGGAGGAGAGCAGTTCTTC. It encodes CAISRQGGEQFF.

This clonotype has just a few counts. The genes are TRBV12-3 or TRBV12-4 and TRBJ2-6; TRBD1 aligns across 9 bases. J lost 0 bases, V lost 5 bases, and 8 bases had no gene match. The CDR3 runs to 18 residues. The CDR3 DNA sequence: TGTGCCAGCAGTCCCCCCGGGACAGGGACCTCTGGGGCCAACGTCCTGACTTTC. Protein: CASSPPGTGTSGANVLTF.

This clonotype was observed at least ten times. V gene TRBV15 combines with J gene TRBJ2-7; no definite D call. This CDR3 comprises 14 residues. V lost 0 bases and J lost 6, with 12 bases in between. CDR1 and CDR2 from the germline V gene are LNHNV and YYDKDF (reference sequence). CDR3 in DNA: TGTGCCACCAGCAGAGATCTTGAGGCAGCCGAGCAGTACTTC. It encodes CATSRDLEAAEQYF. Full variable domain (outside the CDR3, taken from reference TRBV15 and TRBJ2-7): DAMVIQNPRYQVTQFGKPVTLSCSQTLNHNVMYWYQQKSSQAPKLLFHYYDKDFNNEADTPDNFQSRRPNTSFCFLDIRSPGLGDTAMYLCATSRDLEAAEQYFGPGTRLTVT.

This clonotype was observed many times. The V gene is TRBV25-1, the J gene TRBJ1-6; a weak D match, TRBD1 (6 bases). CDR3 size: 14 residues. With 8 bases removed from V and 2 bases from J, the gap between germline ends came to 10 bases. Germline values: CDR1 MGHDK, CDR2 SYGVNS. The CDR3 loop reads CASQQGPYNSPLHF. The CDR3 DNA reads TGTGCCAGCCAACAGGGCCCCTATAATTCACCCCTCCACTTT.

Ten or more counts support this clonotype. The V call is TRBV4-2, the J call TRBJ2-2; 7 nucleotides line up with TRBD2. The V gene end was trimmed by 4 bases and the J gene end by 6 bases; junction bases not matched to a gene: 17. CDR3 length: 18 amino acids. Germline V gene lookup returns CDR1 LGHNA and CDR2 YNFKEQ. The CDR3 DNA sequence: TGTGCCAGCAGCCCTAAAGCGGCAGCGGGACCCCCTTCCGGGGAGCTGTTTTTT. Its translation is CASSPKAAAGPPSGELFF.

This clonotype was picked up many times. The CDR3 loop is CASRAGTSGLAGELFF. The CDR3 coding sequence is TGTGCCAGCAGAGCCGGGACTAGCGGGCTAGCCGGGGAGCTGTTTTTT. V gene TRBV7-8 combines with J gene TRBJ2-2; 12 bases line up with TRBD2. Germline V gene data show CDR1 as SGHVS and CDR2 as FQNEAQ. The CDR3 loop spans 16 amino acids. Losses at the gene ends were 6 bases for V and 6 bases for J; bases not matched to a gene: 8.